The 20 T cell receptor beta chains given below trace back to one sample, sequenced in a study of T cells in Graves' hyperthyroidism and ophthalmopathy. TCR beta CDR3 regions were amplified from RNA. HTBI primers were used for first-round RT-PCR of the TCR CDR3. TCRdb independently ran MiXCR on the multiplex PCR reads; one entry per CDR3 protein. This table has around 300,000 distinct CDR3 sequences, roughly 15% appearing once. Sequenced: blood. All receptors derive from a woman aged 40 to 49 with Graves' ophthalmopathy.

The chain employs TRBV19 and TRBJ2-1; D unclear. The CDR3 extends over 14 amino acids. Germline V lookup: CDR1 LNHDA, CDR2 SQIVND (reference sequence). Trimming pared 3 bases from V and 0 bases from J, leaving 6 bases between. CDR3 sequence reads: CASSIMGSYNEQFF. As DNA, the CDR3 is TGTGCCAGTAGTATTATGGGCTCCTACAATGAGCAGTTCTTC.

The V gene is TRBV10-2, the J gene TRBJ1-5; 9 nucleotides agree with TRBD1. V lost 6 bases to trimming and J lost 5 bases; unmatched junction nucleotides: 5. The CDR3 runs to 14 residues. The germline V gene encodes CDR1 WSHSY and CDR2 SAAADI. This chain's CDR3 is CASRRGQGYQPQHF. The CDR3 coding sequence is TGCGCCAGCAGGCGTGGACAGGGGTATCAGCCCCAGCATTTT.

This clonotype has at least ten counts. The chain combines TRBV20-1 with TRBJ1-1; D perhaps matches TRBD1 (5 bases). The CDR3 has 12 amino acids. The V gene lost 4 bases and the J gene lost 9 bases, with 15 bases spanning the gap. Germline CDR1 DFQATT, CDR2 SNEGSKA (reference sequence). CDR3 DNA sequence: TGCAGTGCTATAAAACCGGGACCGAAAGCTTTCTTT. It is translated as CSAIKPGPKAFF.

This clonotype has a count of ten or more. The rearrangement links TRBV27 to TRBJ2-7; 7 bases are a match to TRBD1. Germline trimming cut 5 bases from V and 4 bases from J; bases unmatched to any gene: 5. This CDR3 spans 13 amino acids. The germline gives CDR1 MNHEY, CDR2 SMNVEV (reference sequence). DNA for the CDR3: TGTGCCAGCAGTCCGTACAGGGGTTACGAGCAGTACTTC. This codes for CASSPYRGYEQYF.

This clonotype has at least ten counts. The junction departs from the called germline gene at one end, perhaps through a read error. The rearrangement joins TRBV20-1 to TRBJ2-5; D not certain. Germline assignment: CDR1 DFQATT and CDR2 SNEGSKA (reference sequence). The CDR3 runs 11 residues. CDR3 nucleotides: TGCAGTGCTACCAACCAAGAGGCCCAGTACTTC. It translates to CSATNQEAQYF.

The rearrangement links TRBV5-1 to TRBJ2-2, with 10 bases fitting TRBD2. CDR3 size: 16 residues. Germline CDR1 SGHRS, CDR2 YFSETQ. J lost 1 base, V lost 3 bases, and 3 bases had no gene match. The DNA of the CDR3 is TGCGCCAGCAGCTCAGGACTAGCGGTGAACACCGGGGAGCTGTTTTTT. Its translation: CASSSGLAVNTGELFF. Full variable domain (rest looked up from reference TRBV5-1 and TRBJ2-2): KAGVTQTPRYLIKTRGQQVTLSCSPISGHRSVSWYQQTPGQGLQFLFEYFSETQRNKGNFPGRFSGRQFSNSRSEMNVSTLELGDSALYLCASSSGLAVNTGELFFGEGSRLTVL.

The chain recombines TRBV20-1 with TRBJ2-7; 12 positions agree with TRBD2. This CDR3 comprises 16 residues. In germline, CDR1 is DFQATT, CDR2 SNEGSKA (reference sequence). V shed 0 bases, J shed 4 bases, and the junction held 7 bases outside the gene matches. DNA for the CDR3: TGCAGTGCTAGAGACACGCTAGCGGGAGGGATTTACGAGCAGTACTTC. The encoded protein is CSARDTLAGGIYEQYF.

This clonotype was counted between two and nine times. The gene calls are TRBV28 and TRBJ2-2; 10 bases align to TRBD1. Germline CDR1 and CDR2: MDHEN and SYDVKM. V trimming: 10 bases; J trimming: 5 bases; junction bases outside the gene matches: 7. This CDR3 has 14 amino acids. CDR3 DNA: TGTGCCATTCCCGGGACAGGGGCTACCGGGGAGCTGTTTTTT. Protein: CAIPGTGATGELFF.

The chain joins TRBV16 to TRBJ2-7; TRBD1 agrees at 9 bases. This CDR3 has 16 amino acids. V lost 3 bases to trimming and J lost 2 bases; unmatched junction nucleotides: 8. CDR1 and CDR2 (germline): KGHSY, FQNENV. The CDR3 DNA reads as TGTGCCAGCAGCCAGAATCCTAACAGGGGGCCCTACGAGCAGTACTTC. This translates into CASSQNPNRGPYEQYF. The complete variable domain, with remaining parts taken from reference TRBV16 and TRBJ2-7, reads GEEVAQTPKHLVRGEGQKAKLYCAPIKGHSYVFWYQQVLKNEFKFLISFQNENVFDETGMPKERFSAKCLPNSPCSLEIQATKLEDSAVYFCASSQNPNRGPYEQYFGPGTRLTVT.

This clonotype was recorded a few times. J is TRBJ2-2 and V is TRBV19, with D perhaps TRBD1 (5 bases). V dropped 7 bases and J dropped 0 bases, with 9 bases sitting between them. The CDR3 is made up of 14 amino acids. Germline values: CDR1 LNHDA, CDR2 SQIVND (reference sequence). The CDR3 protein is CASTSTANTGELFF. As DNA, the CDR3 is TGTGCCAGTACGTCGACAGCGAACACCGGGGAGCTGTTTTTT.

A few counts support this clonotype. The chain carries TRBV30 and TRBJ1-5, with D unresolved. Trimming removed 2 bases from V and 4 bases from J, with 12 bases in between. CDR3 size: 14 residues. The germline gives CDR1 GTSNPN, CDR2 SVGIG (reference sequence). The CDR3 DNA reads as TGTGCCTGGAGTTTTAGGGCGGGTAATCAGCCCCAGCATTTT. Residues: CAWSFRAGNQPQHF.

This clonotype was observed many times. The gene calls are TRBV2 and TRBJ2-1; unclear D gene. Germline assignment: CDR1 SNHLY and CDR2 FYNNEI. CDR3 length: 12 residues. The V and J ends lost 2 bases and 9 bases respectively, with 8 bases between them. The CDR3, as DNA: TGTGCCAGCAGTGAACCGGGCCCTGAGCAGTTCTTC. Protein product: CASSEPGPEQFF.

The chain links TRBV20-1 to TRBJ2-1, with 10 bases aligning to TRBD2. CDR1 is DFQATT and CDR2 is SNEGSKA in the germline V gene (reference sequence). The V segment lost 1 base and the J segment 6 bases; nucleotides outside the gene matches: 3. The CDR3 loop spans 14 amino acids. DNA of the CDR3: TGCAGTGCTAGAGTCCTAGCGGGAGTCAATGAGCAGTTCTTC. It specifies CSARVLAGVNEQFF.

This clonotype was counted a few times. This sequence may be a read error, since a much larger clone differs from it by one base. The CDR3 loop reads CSVKPGPGDPEAFF. CDR3 DNA: TGCAGTGTTAAACCGGGACCAGGGGATCCTGAAGCTTTCTTT. The chain has TRBV20-1 and TRBJ1-1; D might be TRBD1 (6 bases). The CDR3 contains 14 residues. Germline lookup yields CDR1 DFQATT and CDR2 SNEGSKA (reference sequence). Trimming left V 7 bases short and J 6 bases short, with 21 bases between.

This clonotype was seen many times. The chain is built from TRBV7-9 and TRBJ2-3, with unresolved D. The V end was cut by 0 bases, the J end by 0 bases, with 7 bases between. The germline V gene has CDR1 SEHNR and CDR2 FQNEAQ (reference sequence). The CDR3 extends over 15 amino acids. CDR3 bases: TGTGCCAGCAGCTTAGCTGGAACTAGCACAGATACGCAGTATTTT. Encoded protein: CASSLAGTSTDTQYF.

As for this clonotype: A much larger clone differs from this one at a single base, so this may be a read error. V and J are TRBV2 and TRBJ1-5; 9 bases match TRBD1. In germline, CDR1 is SNHLY, CDR2 FYNNEI. The CDR3 is 14 amino acids. With V trimmed by 7 bases and J by 9 bases, 10 bases remained unmatched. The CDR3 protein is CASNPGQGGRPQHF. CDR3 in DNA: TGTGCCAGCAATCCGGGACAGGGTGGTCGGCCCCAGCATTTT.

This clonotype has at least ten counts. J is TRBJ2-7 and V is TRBV27; D unresolved. Germline values: CDR1 MNHEY, CDR2 SMNVEV (reference sequence). The CDR3 has 15 residues. Trimming shortened V by 5 bases and J by 1 base, and 15 bases separated the two germline ends. CDR3 sequence: CASSTQAFPSYEQYF. CDR3 nucleotide sequence: TGTGCCAGCAGTACCCAAGCTTTCCCATCCTACGAGCAGTACTTC.

This clonotype has ten or more counts. The chain joins TRBV12-3 or TRBV12-4 to TRBJ2-2; 7 bases agree with TRBD1. V lost 2 bases to trimming and J lost 0 bases; unmatched junction nucleotides: 6. This CDR3 is built from 17 residues. CDR3 residues: CASSLNDRVPNTGELFF. The CDR3 DNA reads as TGTGCCAGCAGTTTAAATGACAGGGTCCCGAACACCGGGGAGCTGTTTTTT.

This clonotype has ten or more counts. The V call is TRBV2, the J call TRBJ2-3; D is possibly TRBD1 or TRBD2 (5 bases each). This CDR3 region has 14 residues. Per germline, CDR1 SNHLY and CDR2 FYNNEI. Trimming stripped 7 bases from V and 0 bases from J, with 11 bases between. CDR3 region: CASKRDLSTDTQYF. DNA for the CDR3: TGTGCCAGCAAACGGGACCTCAGCACAGATACGCAGTATTTT.

The table lists this clonotype with many counts. This chain uses TRBV7-2 with TRBJ2-2; TRBD2 agrees at 8 bases. This CDR3 contains 15 residues. The germline V gene encodes CDR1 SGHTA and CDR2 FQGNSA. The junction had 4 bases not matched to a gene; V was cut back by 2 bases and J by 5 bases. The CDR3 protein is CASSLQRGTTGELFF. CDR3 DNA sequence: TGTGCCAGCAGCTTACAGCGGGGGACTACCGGGGAGCTGTTTTTT.